The 25 T cell receptor beta chains below come from one sample, sequenced in a study of T cells after yellow fever vaccination. TCRdb called the 5' RACE reads again in MiXCR, with one record for every CDR3 protein. The sample consists of 300,000 or so distinct CDR3 sequences, roughly 8.4% of them appearing once. Here the sequenced sample was PBMCs, taken 45 days after the first yellow fever vaccination. These receptors came from a man in his late teens or twenties who received the YFV17D yellow fever vaccine.

This clonotype was found a few times. The chain recombines TRBV30 with TRBJ2-3; D ambiguous. Between the trimmed V and J ends, which lost 0 bases and 12 bases, there was a span of 10 bases. The germline V gene has CDR1 GTSNPN and CDR2 SVGIG (reference sequence). The CDR3 has 11 amino acids. Here the CDR3 reads CAWSVLGPQYF. The CDR3 DNA is TGTGCCTGGAGTGTACTCGGACCCCAGTATTTT.

This clonotype has just a few counts. The chain recombines TRBV4-2 with TRBJ2-5; TRBD2 matches at 9 bases. Germline assignment: CDR1 LGHNA and CDR2 YNFKEQ. The length of the CDR3 is 17 residues. V lost 4 bases and J lost 5; bases outside the gene matches: 14. DNA for the CDR3: TGTGCCAGCAGCCCTTTAGGGCAGCGGGGGGCGGGTGAGACCCAGTACTTC. Translating gives CASSPLGQRGAGETQYF.

The CDR3 DNA sequence: TGCGCCAGCAGACAGGGGGGGATCTCCGGGGAGCTGTTTTTT. Its translation: CASRQGGISGELFF. The chain recombines TRBV5-1 with TRBJ2-2; TRBD1 is a possible D gene (8 bases). Germline CDR1 is SGHRS and CDR2 is YFSETQ. The CDR3 is 14 amino acids. V lost 5 bases and J lost 6, with 14 bases in between. Drawing the rest from reference TRBV5-1 and TRBJ2-2, the complete variable domain is KAGVTQTPRYLIKTRGQQVTLSCSPISGHRSVSWYQQTPGQGLQFLFEYFSETQRNKGNFPGRFSGRQFSNSRSEMNVSTLELGDSALYLCASRQGGISGELFFGEGSRLTVL.

This clonotype showed up just a few times. The chain couples TRBV5-1 to TRBJ2-3, with a possible D match to TRBD2 (6 bases). The length of the CDR3 is 12 residues. Germline V CDR1 and CDR2: SGHRS, YFSETQ. Deletions cut 5 bases from V and 8 bases from J, with 12 bases between. This chain's CDR3 is CASSWDFSTQYF. The CDR3 DNA follows: TGCGCCAGCAGTTGGGACTTTAGTACGCAGTATTTT. Supplemented by reference TRBV5-1 and TRBJ2-3, the full variable domain reads KAGVTQTPRYLIKTRGQQVTLSCSPISGHRSVSWYQQTPGQGLQFLFEYFSETQRNKGNFPGRFSGRQFSNSRSEMNVSTLELGDSALYLCASSWDFSTQYFGPGTRLTVL.

This clonotype was recorded a few times. In DNA form, the CDR3 reads TGCAGTGCTACCGGACATCGGACTTACGAGCAGTACGTC. Its translation is CSATGHRTYEQYV. The V and J genes are TRBV20-1 and TRBJ2-7, with D perhaps given as TRBD1 or TRBD2 (5 bases each). This CDR3 has 13 amino acids. V was cut by 4 bases and J by 4 bases, with 14 bases left in between. The germline V gene has CDR1 DFQATT and CDR2 SNEGSKA (reference sequence).

This chain links TRBV6-1 with TRBJ1-1; D is unclear. This CDR3 contains 13 residues. Looked up from germline, CDR1 is MNHNS and CDR2 is SASEGT. V lost 5 bases and J lost 3, with 10 bases in between. CDR3: CASSRPVDTEAFF. The CDR3 DNA is TGTGCCAGCAGTCGTCCCGTGGACACTGAAGCTTTCTTT.

The J gene is TRBJ2-5, the V gene TRBV10-2, with 13 bases fitting TRBD2. Germline CDR1 WSHSY, CDR2 SAAADI. The CDR3 extends over 14 amino acids. J was trimmed by 5 bases and V by 6 bases; bases with no gene match: 3. The CDR3 nucleotides are TGCGCCAGCAGAACACTAGCGGGGGGGGAGACCCAGTACTTC. Encoded protein: CASRTLAGGETQYF.

This clonotype was seen a handful of times. The gene calls are TRBV5-6 and TRBJ2-1; 10 bases agree with TRBD1. Germline V CDR1 and CDR2: SGHDT, YYEEEE. V trimming: 6 bases; J trimming: 9 bases; junction bases outside the gene matches: 12. CDR3 length: 15 amino acids. CDR3 sequence reads: CASNRRDRGSGEQFF. In DNA form, the CDR3 reads TGTGCCAGCAACCGACGGGACAGGGGTTCGGGTGAGCAGTTCTTC.

This clonotype was recorded a few times. V is TRBV4-2 and J is TRBJ1-5; D may be TRBD1 (5 bases). The CDR3 extends over 15 amino acids. V was pared by 0 bases and J by 4 bases, with 10 bases between. Germline loops: CDR1 LGHNA, CDR2 YNFKEQ. The DNA of the CDR3 is TGTGCCAGCAGCCAAGACCAGGGACGGAATCAGCCCCAGCATTTT. This sequence encodes CASSQDQGRNQPQHF.

Ten or more counts support this clonotype. The gene calls are TRBV7-9 and TRBJ2-1, with D unresolved. Trimming removed 5 bases at V and 0 bases at J, with 5 bases between. Germline V CDR1 and CDR2: SEHNR, FQNEAQ (reference sequence). The CDR3 covers 13 residues. In DNA, the CDR3 is TGTGCCAGCAGCCGGGTCTCCTACAATGAGCAGTTCTTC. As protein: CASSRVSYNEQFF.

This clonotype was counted many times. The chain uses TRBV20-1 and TRBJ2-7, with TRBD2 identical over 8 bases. J was trimmed by 2 bases and V by 6 bases; bases with no gene match: 12. Germline lookup yields CDR1 DFQATT and CDR2 SNEGSKA (reference sequence). The CDR3 is 15 amino acids. CDR3 sequence: CSAKAPSGSPYEQYF. CDR3 coding DNA: TGCAGTGCAAAGGCTCCTAGCGGGTCCCCCTACGAGCAGTACTTC.

This clonotype has at least ten counts. The V gene is TRBV10-3, the J gene TRBJ1-2; maybe TRBD1 (6 bases). Germline lookup yields CDR1 ENHRY and CDR2 SYGVKD. The V and J ends lost 7 bases and 4 bases respectively, with 7 bases between them. The CDR3 has 11 amino acids. DNA of the CDR3: TGTGCCATCACAGGGGTCTATGGCTACACCTTC. Residues: CAITGVYGYTF.

This clonotype was seen more than once but under ten times. CDR3 DNA: TGTGCCAGCAGCGTACAGGGGGGTTACAATGAGCAGTTCTTC. Protein: CASSVQGGYNEQFF. The chain couples TRBV9 to TRBJ2-1; a weak D match, TRBD1 (7 bases). CDR3 length equals 14 residues. Trimming took off 1 base at V and 4 bases at J, with 9 bases between the two ends. CDR1 is SGDLS and CDR2 is YYNGEE in the germline V gene. Looking up the rest from reference TRBV9 and TRBJ2-1 gives the full variable domain: DSGVTQTPKHLITATGQRVTLRCSPRSGDLSVYWYQQSLDQGLQFLIQYYNGEERAKGNILERFSAQQFPDLHSELNLSSLELGDSALYFCASSVQGGYNEQFFGPGTRLTVL.

The chain employs TRBV18 and TRBJ2-1; 8 bases agree with TRBD1. J lost 5 bases, V lost 5 bases, and 5 bases had no gene match. Germline assignment: CDR1 KGHSH and CDR2 LQKENI. The CDR3 length is 14 residues. The CDR3 here is CASSGQGADNEQFF. The CDR3 DNA is TGTGCCAGCTCAGGGCAGGGGGCTGACAATGAGCAGTTCTTC.

This sequence joins TRBV7-9 and TRBJ1-5; the D is unclear. Per the germline V gene, CDR1 is SEHNR and CDR2 is FQNEAQ (reference sequence). V lost 3 bases, J lost 9 bases, and 9 bases lay in between. CDR3 size: 12 residues. The CDR3 DNA reads as TGTGCCAGCAGCTTGCCCGGGCTGCCCCAGCATTTT. Its translation: CASSLPGLPQHF.

This clonotype was recorded at least ten times. V gene TRBV25-1 combines with J gene TRBJ2-5, with D unresolved. This CDR3 spans 13 amino acids. Looked up from germline, CDR1 is MGHDK and CDR2 is SYGVNS. Trimming shortened V by 2 bases and J by 6 bases, and 10 bases separated the two germline ends. In DNA, the CDR3 is TGTGCCAGCAGTGAAGGCGGCCCCCAGACCCAGTACTTC. Its translation is CASSEGGPQTQYF.

This clonotype occurred a few times. This chain connects TRBV7-2 to TRBJ2-5; D gene uncertain. Germline loops: CDR1 SGHTA, CDR2 FQGNSA. Trimming removed 4 bases from V and 2 bases from J, with 8 bases in between. The length of the CDR3 is 13 residues. The CDR3 here is CASSSTRQETQYF. In DNA form, the CDR3 reads TGTGCCAGCAGCTCGACCCGACAAGAGACCCAGTACTTC.

The rearrangement joins TRBV11-2 to TRBJ1-1; no definite D call. V was clipped by 1 base and J by 6 bases, with 12 bases between them. Germline loops: CDR1 SGHAT, CDR2 FQNNGV. The CDR3 covers 14 residues. CDR3 DNA: TGTGCCAGCAGCTTAGTGGCCAGGAGCGCTGAAGCTTTCTTT. Amino acid sequence: CASSLVARSAEAFF.

The chain is built from TRBV28 and TRBJ2-5; D possibly matches TRBD1 or TRBD2 (5 bases each). CDR1 MDHEN and CDR2 SYDVKM come from the germline V gene. V lost 6 bases and J lost 2, with 13 bases in between. The CDR3 has 14 residues. CDR3 sequence: CASRPPGPQETQYF. The CDR3 DNA reads TGTGCCAGCAGACCTCCGGGACCGCAAGAGACCCAGTACTTC.

There are a few counts of this clonotype. CDR3 nucleotide sequence: TGTGCCAGCAGCCCCGCCAGAGGCACAGATACGCAGTATTTT. Translation gives CASSPARGTDTQYF. The chain has TRBV12-3 or TRBV12-4 and TRBJ2-3; D ambiguous. The CDR3 consists of 14 residues. Trimming removed 6 bases from V and 1 base from J, with 11 bases in between.

The chain employs TRBV10-3 and TRBJ1-1; D is ambiguous. Germline-derived CDR1 and CDR2 are ENHRY and SYGVKD. The CDR3 sequence is 11 residues long. Deletions cut 8 bases from V and 10 bases from J, with 14 bases between. CDR3 nucleotides: TGTGCCATCCGCGGGCCTCAAGGAGCTTTCTTT. Protein product: CAIRGPQGAFF.

The CDR3 DNA reads TGCAGTGCTAGAGGAAGGGACAGGGACCTTTATAACTATGGCTACACCTTC. Translated: CSARGRDRDLYNYGYTF. The rearrangement links TRBV20-1 to TRBJ1-2; 9 bases match TRBD1. Trimming at V came to 1 base and at J to 1 base, leaving 10 bases not matched to a gene. Germline assignment: CDR1 DFQATT and CDR2 SNEGSKA (reference sequence). The CDR3 is 17 amino acids.

This sequence joins TRBV14 and TRBJ1-2; D is undetermined. Trimming cost V 4 bases and J 4 bases, with 16 bases left between them. CDR1 is SGHDN and CDR2 is FVKESK in the germline V gene. The CDR3 sequence is 15 residues long. Written as DNA, the CDR3 is TGTGCCAGCAGCCTTTCCTCGGGGATGGCCTATGGCTACACCTTC. Protein: CASSLSSGMAYGYTF. The full variable domain, rest sourced from reference TRBV14 and TRBJ1-2, is EAGVTQFPSHSVIEKGQTVTLRCDPISGHDNLYWYRRVMGKEIKFLLHFVKESKQDESGMPNNRFLAERTGGTYSTLKVQPAELEDSGVYFCASSLSSGMAYGYTFGSGTRLTVV.

J is TRBJ2-7 and V is TRBV6-2 or TRBV6-3; D perhaps matches TRBD2 (5 bases). Germline V lookup: CDR1 MNHEY, CDR2 SVGEGT. The CDR3 is 12 residues long. Deletions cut 5 bases from V and 8 bases from J, with 13 bases between. The CDR3 reads CASSARVEKQYV. The CDR3 nucleotides are TGTGCCAGCAGTGCGAGGGTGGAGAAGCAGTACGTC.

The CDR3 DNA reads as TGTGCCAGCAGCCAAGAGGGCATGGTTGGCACTGAAGCTTTCTTT. Its translation: CASSQEGMVGTEAFF. The chain combines TRBV3-1 with TRBJ1-1; no firm D call. The CDR3 is 15 amino acids. Germline assignment: CDR1 LGHDT and CDR2 YNNKEL (reference sequence). V was shortened by 0 bases and J by 4 bases, with 12 bases between the two germline ends.